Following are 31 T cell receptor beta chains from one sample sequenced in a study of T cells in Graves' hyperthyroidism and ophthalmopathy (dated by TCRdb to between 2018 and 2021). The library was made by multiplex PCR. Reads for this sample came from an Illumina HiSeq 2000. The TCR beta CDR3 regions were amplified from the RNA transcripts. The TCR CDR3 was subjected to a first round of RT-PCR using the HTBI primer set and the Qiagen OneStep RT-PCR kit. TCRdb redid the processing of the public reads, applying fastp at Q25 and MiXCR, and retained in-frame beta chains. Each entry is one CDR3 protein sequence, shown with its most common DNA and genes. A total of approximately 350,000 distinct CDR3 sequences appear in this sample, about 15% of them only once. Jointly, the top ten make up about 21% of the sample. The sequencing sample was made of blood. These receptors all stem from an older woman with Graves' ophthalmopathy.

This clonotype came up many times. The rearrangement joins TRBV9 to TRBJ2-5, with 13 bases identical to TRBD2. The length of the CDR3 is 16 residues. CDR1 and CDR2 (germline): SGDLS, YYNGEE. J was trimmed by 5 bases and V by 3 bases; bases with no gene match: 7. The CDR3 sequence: CASSGGLAGVGETQYF. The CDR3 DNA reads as TGTGCCAGCAGCGGAGGACTAGCGGGAGTTGGGGAGACCCAGTACTTC.

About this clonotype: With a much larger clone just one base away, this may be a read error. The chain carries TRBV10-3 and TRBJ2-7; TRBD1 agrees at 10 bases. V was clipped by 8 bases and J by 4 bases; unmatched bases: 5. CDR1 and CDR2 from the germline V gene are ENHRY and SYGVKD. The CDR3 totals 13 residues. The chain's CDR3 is CAIGGTGVYEQYF. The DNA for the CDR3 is TGTGCCATCGGAGGGACAGGGGTATACGAGCAGTACTTC.

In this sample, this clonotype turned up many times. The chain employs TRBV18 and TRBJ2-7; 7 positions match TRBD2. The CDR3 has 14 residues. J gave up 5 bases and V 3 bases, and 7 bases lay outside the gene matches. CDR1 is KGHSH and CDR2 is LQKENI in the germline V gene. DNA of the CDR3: TGTGCCAGCTCACCGTTCGCGGGGGTGGACGAGCAGTACTTC. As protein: CASSPFAGVDEQYF.

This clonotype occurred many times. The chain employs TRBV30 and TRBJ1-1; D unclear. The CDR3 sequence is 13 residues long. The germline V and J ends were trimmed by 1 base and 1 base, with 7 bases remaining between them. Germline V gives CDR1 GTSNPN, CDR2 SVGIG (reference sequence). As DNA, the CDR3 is TGTGCCTGGAGTGCCCAAAAGAACACTGAAGCTTTCTTT. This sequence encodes CAWSAQKNTEAFF.

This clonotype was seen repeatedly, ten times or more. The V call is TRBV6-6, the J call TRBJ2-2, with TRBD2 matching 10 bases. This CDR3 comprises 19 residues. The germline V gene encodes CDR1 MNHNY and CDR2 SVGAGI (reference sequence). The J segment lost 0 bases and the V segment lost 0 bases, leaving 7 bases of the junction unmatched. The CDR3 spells CASSYSLVAGGPNTGELFF. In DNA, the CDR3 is TGTGCCAGCAGTTACTCGTTAGTAGCGGGAGGCCCGAACACCGGGGAGCTGTTTTTT.

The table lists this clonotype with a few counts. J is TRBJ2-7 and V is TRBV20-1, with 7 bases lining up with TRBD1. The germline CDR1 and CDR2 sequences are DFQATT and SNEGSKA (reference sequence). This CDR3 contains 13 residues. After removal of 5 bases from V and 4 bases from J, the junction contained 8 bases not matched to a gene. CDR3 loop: CSAPVTGSYEQYF. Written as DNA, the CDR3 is TGCAGTGCTCCAGTGACAGGGTCTTACGAGCAGTACTTC.

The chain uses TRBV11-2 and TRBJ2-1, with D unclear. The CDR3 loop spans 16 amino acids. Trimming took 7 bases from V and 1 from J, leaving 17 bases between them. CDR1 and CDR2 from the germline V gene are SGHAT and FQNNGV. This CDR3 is CASTSPVAASYNEQFF. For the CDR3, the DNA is TGTGCCAGCACCTCCCCGGTCGCGGCGTCCTACAATGAGCAGTTCTTC.

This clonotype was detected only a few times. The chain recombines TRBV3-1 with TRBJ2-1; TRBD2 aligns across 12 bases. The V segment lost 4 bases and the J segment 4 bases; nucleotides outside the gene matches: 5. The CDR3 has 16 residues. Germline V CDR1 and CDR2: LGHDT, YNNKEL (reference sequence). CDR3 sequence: CASSPRGLAGYNEQFF. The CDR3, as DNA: TGTGCCAGCAGCCCACGAGGACTAGCGGGGTACAATGAGCAGTTCTTC.

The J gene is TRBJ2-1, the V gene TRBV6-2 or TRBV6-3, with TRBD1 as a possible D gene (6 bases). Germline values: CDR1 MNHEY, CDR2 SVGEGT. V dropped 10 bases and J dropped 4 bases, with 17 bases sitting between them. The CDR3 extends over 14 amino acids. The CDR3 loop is CAIIRGQSYNEQFF. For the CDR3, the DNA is TGTGCCATCATTCGTGGACAGTCTTACAATGAGCAGTTCTTC.

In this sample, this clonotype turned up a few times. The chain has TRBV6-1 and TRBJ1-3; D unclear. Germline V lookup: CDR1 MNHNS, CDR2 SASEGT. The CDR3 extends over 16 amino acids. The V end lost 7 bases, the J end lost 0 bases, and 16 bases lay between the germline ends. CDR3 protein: CASTGATHHSGNTIYF. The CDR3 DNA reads TGTGCCAGCACCGGAGCGACACACCACTCTGGAAACACCATATATTTT.

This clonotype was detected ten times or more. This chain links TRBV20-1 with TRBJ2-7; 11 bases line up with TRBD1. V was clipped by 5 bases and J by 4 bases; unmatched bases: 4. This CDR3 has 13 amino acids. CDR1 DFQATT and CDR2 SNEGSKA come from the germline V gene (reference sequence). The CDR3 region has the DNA TGCAGTGCTCGGACAGGGGGCGAATACGAGCAGTACTTC. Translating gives CSARTGGEYEQYF.

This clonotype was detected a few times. The CDR3 reads CSVEDRDKPYNEQFF. The CDR3 coding sequence is TGCAGCGTTGAAGACCGGGACAAACCCTACAATGAGCAGTTCTTC. V and J are TRBV29-1 and TRBJ2-1, with D tentatively TRBD1 (6 bases). Trimming took off 0 bases at V and 2 bases at J, with 11 bases between the two ends. The CDR3 extends over 15 amino acids. Per germline, CDR1 SQVTM and CDR2 ANQGSEA.

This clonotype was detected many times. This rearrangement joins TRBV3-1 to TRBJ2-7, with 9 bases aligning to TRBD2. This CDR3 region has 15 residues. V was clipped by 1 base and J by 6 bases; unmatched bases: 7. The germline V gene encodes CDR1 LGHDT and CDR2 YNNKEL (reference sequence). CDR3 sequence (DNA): TGTGCCAGCAGCCAAGTAAGTCAGCGGGAGGCCGAGCAGTACTTC. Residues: CASSQVSQREAEQYF.

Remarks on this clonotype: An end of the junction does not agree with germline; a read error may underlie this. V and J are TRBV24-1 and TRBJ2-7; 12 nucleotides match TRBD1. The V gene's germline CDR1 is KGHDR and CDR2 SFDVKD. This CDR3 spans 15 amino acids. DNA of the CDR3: TGTACCACCAGTGAAACCGGGACAGGGGGCCGCGAGCAGTACTTC. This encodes CTTSETGTGGREQYF.

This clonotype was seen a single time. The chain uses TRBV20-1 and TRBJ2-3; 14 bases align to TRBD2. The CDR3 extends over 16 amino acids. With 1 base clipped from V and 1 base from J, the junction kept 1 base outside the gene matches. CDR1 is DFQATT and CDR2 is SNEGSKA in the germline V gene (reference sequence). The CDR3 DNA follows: TGCAGTGCTAGAGCGGGACTAGCGGGAGGCACAGATACGCAGTATTTT. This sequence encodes CSARAGLAGGTDTQYF.

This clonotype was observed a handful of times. The CDR3 DNA is TGTGCCAGCAGCCAAGATTACCAGACAGGGGTCAACTATGGCTACACCTTC. Protein product: CASSQDYQTGVNYGYTF. This chain uses TRBV3-1 with TRBJ1-2; 8 positions match TRBD1. The junction had 8 bases not matched to a gene; V was cut back by 0 bases and J by 2 bases. The CDR3 spans 17 residues. Germline V gene sequence: CDR1 LGHDT, CDR2 YNNKEL (reference sequence).

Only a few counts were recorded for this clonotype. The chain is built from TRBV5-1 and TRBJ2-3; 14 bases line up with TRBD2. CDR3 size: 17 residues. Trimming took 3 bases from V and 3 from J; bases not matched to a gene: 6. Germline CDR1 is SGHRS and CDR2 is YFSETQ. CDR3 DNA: TGCGCCAGCAGCTGGGGACTAGCGGGAGAGGGAACAGATACGCAGTATTTT. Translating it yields CASSWGLAGEGTDTQYF.

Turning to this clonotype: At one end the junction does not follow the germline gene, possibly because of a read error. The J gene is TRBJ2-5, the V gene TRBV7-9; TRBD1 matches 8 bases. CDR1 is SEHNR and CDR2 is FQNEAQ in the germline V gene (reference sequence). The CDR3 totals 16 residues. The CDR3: CAWRGPGTGLQEAQYF. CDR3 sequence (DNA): TGTGCCTGGAGGGGTCCCGGGACAGGTTTGCAAGAGGCCCAGTACTTC.

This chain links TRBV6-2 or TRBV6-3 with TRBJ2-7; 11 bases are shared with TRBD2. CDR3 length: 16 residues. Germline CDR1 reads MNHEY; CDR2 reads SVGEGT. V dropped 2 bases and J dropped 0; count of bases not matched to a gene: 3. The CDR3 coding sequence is TGTGCCAGCAGTTACGCCGGGACTAGCGGCTCCTACGAGCAGTACTTC. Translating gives CASSYAGTSGSYEQYF.

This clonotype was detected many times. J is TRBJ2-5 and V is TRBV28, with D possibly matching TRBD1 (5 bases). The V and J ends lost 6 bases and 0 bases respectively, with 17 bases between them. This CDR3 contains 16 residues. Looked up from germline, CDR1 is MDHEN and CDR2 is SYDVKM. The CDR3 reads CASSLAGPPYQETQYF. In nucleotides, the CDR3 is TGTGCCAGCAGCTTGGCAGGGCCTCCGTACCAAGAGACCCAGTACTTC.

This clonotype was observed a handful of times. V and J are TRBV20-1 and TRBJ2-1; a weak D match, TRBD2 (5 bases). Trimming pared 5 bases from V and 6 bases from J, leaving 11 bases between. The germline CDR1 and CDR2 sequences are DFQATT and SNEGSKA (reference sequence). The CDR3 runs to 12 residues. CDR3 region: CSAEGRLNEQFF. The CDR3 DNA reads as TGCAGTGCTGAGGGCAGACTCAATGAGCAGTTCTTC.

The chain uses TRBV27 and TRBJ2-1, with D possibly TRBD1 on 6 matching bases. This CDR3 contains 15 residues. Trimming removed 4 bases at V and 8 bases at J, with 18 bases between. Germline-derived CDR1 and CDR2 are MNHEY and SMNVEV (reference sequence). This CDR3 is CASSWWGKQGDEQFF. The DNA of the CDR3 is TGTGCCAGCAGTTGGTGGGGTAAACAGGGCGATGAGCAGTTCTTC.

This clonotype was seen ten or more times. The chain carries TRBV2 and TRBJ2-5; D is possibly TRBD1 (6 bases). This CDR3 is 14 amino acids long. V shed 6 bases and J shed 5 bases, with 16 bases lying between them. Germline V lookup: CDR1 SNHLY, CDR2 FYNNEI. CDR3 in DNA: TGTGCCAGCAGAAATCCAGGAACAGGGGAGACCCAGTACTTC. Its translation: CASRNPGTGETQYF. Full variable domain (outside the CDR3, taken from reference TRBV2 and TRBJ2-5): EPEVTQTPSHQVTQMGQEVILRCVPISNHLYFYWYRQILGQKVEFLVSFYNNEISEKSEIFDDQFSVERPDGSNFTLKIRSTKLEDSAMYFCASRNPGTGETQYFGPGTRLLVL.

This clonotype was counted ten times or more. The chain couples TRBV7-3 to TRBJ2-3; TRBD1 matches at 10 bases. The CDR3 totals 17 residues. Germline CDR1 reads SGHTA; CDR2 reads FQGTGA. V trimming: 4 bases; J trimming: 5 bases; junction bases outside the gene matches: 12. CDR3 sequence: CASSSKPPGQGIDTQYF. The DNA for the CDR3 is TGTGCCAGCAGCTCCAAACCTCCGGGACAGGGGATAGATACGCAGTATTTT.

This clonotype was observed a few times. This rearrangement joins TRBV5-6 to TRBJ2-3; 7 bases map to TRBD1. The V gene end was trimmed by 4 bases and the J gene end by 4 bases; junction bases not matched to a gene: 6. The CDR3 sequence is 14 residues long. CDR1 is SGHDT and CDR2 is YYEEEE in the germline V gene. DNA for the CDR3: TGTGCCAGCAGCCCTACAGGGGTCGCAGATACGCAGTATTTT. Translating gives CASSPTGVADTQYF.

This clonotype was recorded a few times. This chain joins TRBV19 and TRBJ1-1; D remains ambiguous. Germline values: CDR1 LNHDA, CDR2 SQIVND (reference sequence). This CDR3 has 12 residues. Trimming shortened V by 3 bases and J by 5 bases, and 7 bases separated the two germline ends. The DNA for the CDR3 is TGTGCCAGTAGTATGGTACGGACTGAAGCTTTCTTT. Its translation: CASSMVRTEAFF.

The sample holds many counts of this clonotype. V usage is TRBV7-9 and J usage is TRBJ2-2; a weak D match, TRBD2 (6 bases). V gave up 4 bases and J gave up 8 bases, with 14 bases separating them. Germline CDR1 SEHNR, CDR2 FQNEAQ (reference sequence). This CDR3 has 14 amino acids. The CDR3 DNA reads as TGTGCCAGCAGCTCGGACTCTAGCGCAGGGGAGCTGTTTTTT. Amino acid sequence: CASSSDSSAGELFF.

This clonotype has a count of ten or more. The DNA of the CDR3 is TGTGCCAGCAGCCCCACTAGCGGGACCACCAATGAGCAGTTCTTC. It is translated as CASSPTSGTTNEQFF. The V and J genes are TRBV28 and TRBJ2-1, with 10 bases identical to TRBD2. Trimming took 6 bases from V and 6 from J; bases not matched to a gene: 8. Germline values: CDR1 MDHEN, CDR2 SYDVKM. CDR3 length: 15 residues.

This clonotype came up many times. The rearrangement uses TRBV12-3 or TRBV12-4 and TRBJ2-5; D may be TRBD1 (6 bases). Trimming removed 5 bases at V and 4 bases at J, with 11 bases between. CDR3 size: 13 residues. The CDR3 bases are TGTGCCAGCAGTCCCGGGACAAGAGAGACCCAGTACTTC. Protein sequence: CASSPGTRETQYF.

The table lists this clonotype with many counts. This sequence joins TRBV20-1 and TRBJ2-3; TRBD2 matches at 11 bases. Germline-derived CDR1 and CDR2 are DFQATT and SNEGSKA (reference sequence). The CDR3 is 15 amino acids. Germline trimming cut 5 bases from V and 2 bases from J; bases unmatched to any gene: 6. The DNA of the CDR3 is TGCAGTGCTTTCAGGACTAGCGGGCTCACAGATACGCAGTATTTT. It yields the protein CSAFRTSGLTDTQYF.

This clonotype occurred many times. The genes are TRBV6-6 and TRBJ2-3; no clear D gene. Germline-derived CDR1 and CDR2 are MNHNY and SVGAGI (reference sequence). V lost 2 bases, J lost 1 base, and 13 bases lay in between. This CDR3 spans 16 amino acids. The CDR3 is CASSYGWGGGTDTQYF. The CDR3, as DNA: TGTGCCAGCAGTTACGGGTGGGGTGGGGGCACAGATACGCAGTATTTT.